The T cell receptor beta chain under discussion was sequenced for a study of cytomegalovirus exposure and HLA in healthy donors. Study results and limitations: Fewer N-insertions (relative to the roughly 660-donor mean) were reportedly seen in an Asian-associated ancestry cluster in a later analysis. In a later analysis, HLA-C alleles had the fewest associated TCRs, DRB1 alleles the most. TCR beta sequences reportedly predicted most subjects' HLA-A and HLA-B alleles accurately. The listing of roughly 160 TCR beta chains classed them as cytomegalovirus-associated.

Details on this clone: Its antigen remains unidentified.

13 Jbeta primers and 60 Vbeta primers were used for the PCR. Here immunoSEQ multiplex PCR was the method, and the copy in TCRdb shows in-frame clones only, minus some. This table holds under 200,000 clones, about 81% found once. The CDR3 covers 15 residues. V gave up 5 bases and J gave up 2 bases; unmatched junction bases: 2. The germline V gene has CDR1 LNHDA and CDR2 SQIVND (reference sequence). This clonotype originated in a girl aged 2 to 10 in good health and CMV-seropositive. The chain couples TRBV19 to TRBJ2-5; TRBD2 matches at 13 bases. The sequenced material came from PBMCs. CDR3 nucleotide sequence: TGTGCCAGTAGTCTGGGACTAGCGGGGCAAGAGACCCAGTACTTC. This codes for CASSLGLAGQETQYF.